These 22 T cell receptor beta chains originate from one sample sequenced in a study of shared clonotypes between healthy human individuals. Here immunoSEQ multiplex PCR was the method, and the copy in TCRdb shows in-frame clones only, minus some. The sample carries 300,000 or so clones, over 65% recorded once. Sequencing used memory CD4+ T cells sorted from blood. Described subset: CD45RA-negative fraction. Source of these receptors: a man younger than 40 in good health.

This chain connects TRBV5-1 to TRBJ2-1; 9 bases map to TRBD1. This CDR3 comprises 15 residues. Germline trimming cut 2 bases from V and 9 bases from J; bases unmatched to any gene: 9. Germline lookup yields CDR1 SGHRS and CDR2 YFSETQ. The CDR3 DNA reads TGCGCCAGCAGCTTAGCGGGACAGGGATACGGTGAGCAGTTCTTC. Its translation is CASSLAGQGYGEQFF.

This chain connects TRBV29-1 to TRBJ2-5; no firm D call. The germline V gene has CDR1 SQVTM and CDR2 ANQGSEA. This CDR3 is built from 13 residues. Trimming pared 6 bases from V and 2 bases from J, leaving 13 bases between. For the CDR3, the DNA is TGCAGCGTGGGTGGGCACGTGCAAGAGACCCAGTACTTC. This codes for CSVGGHVQETQYF.

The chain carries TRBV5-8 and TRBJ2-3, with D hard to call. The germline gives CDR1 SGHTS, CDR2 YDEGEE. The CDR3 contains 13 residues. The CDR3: CGTPVPGPDTQYF. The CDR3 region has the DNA TGTGGAACCCCAGTCCCTGGCCCAGATACGCAGTATTTT.

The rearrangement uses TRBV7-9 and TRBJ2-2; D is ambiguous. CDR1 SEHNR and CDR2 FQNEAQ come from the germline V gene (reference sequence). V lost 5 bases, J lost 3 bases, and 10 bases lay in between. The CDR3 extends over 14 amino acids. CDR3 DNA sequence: TGTGCCAGCAGCCAAGACGGGTACACCGGGGAGCTGTTTTTT. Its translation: CASSQDGYTGELFF.

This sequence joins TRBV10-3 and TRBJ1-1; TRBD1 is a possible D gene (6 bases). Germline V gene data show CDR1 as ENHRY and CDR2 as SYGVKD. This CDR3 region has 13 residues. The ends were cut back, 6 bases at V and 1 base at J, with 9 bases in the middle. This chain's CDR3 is CAIRQGQNTEAFF. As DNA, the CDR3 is TGTGCCATCAGACAGGGACAGAACACTGAAGCTTTCTTT.

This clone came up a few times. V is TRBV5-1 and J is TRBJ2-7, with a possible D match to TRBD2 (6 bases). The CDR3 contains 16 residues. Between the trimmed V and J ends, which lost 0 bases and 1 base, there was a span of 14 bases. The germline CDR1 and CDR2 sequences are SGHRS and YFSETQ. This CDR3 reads CASSLEGWDSSYEQYF. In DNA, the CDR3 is TGCGCCAGCAGCTTGGAAGGGTGGGACTCATCCTACGAGCAGTACTTC.

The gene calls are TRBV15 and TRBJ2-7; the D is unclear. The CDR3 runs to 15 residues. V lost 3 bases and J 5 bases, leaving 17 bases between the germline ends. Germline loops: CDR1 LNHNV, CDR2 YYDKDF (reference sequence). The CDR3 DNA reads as TGTGCCACCAGCAGGAAGGACGGCGCAGGAGACGAGCAGTACTTC. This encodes CATSRKDGAGDEQYF.

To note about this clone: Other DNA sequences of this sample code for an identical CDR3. The CDR3 bases are TGCGCCAGCAGCCGAGACACCGGGGAGCTGTTTTTT. It is translated as CASSRDTGELFF. This chain joins TRBV5-1 and TRBJ2-2; D is unclear. Trimming pared 4 bases from V and 3 bases from J, leaving 4 bases between. Germline V lookup: CDR1 SGHRS, CDR2 YFSETQ. The CDR3 runs to 12 residues.

The CDR3 DNA follows: TGTGCCAGCAGCTTGGATTTGGGCGGGACCGGAAACATTCAGTACTTC. Translated: CASSLDLGGTGNIQYF. The chain joins TRBV5-6 to TRBJ2-4; TRBD2 is a possible D gene (6 bases). Trimming stripped 0 bases from V and 6 bases from J, with 16 bases between. The V gene's germline CDR1 is SGHDT and CDR2 YYEEEE. This CDR3 region has 16 residues.

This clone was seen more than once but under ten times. The CDR3 DNA sequence: TGTGCCAGCAGCCAGGGAAGGGCCCCAACTAATGAAAAACTGTTTTTT. Translated: CASSQGRAPTNEKLFF. This chain links TRBV14 with TRBJ1-4, with D unclear. Germline assignment: CDR1 SGHDN and CDR2 FVKESK. The length of the CDR3 is 16 residues. The ends were cut back, 3 bases at V and 0 bases at J, with 11 bases in the middle. Based on the CDR3 plus reference TRBV14 and TRBJ1-4, the full variable domain is EAGVTQFPSHSVIEKGQTVTLRCDPISGHDNLYWYRRVMGKEIKFLLHFVKESKQDESGMPNNRFLAERTGGTYSTLKVQPAELEDSGVYFCASSQGRAPTNEKLFFGSGTQLSVL.

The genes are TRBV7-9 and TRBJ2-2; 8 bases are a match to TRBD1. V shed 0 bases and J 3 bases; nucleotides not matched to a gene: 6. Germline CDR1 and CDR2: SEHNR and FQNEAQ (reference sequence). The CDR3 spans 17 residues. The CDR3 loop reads CASSLALQGAHTGELFF. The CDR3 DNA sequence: TGTGCCAGCAGCTTAGCCCTCCAGGGGGCTCACACCGGGGAGCTGTTTTTT.

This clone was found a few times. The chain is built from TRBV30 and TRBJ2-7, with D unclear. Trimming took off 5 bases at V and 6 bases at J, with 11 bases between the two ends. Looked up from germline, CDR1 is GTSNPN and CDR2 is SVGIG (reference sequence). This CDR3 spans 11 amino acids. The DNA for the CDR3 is TGTGCCTGGGGAAGGGCGGTCGAGCAGTACTTC. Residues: CAWGRAVEQYF.

CDR3 in amino acids: CASSLDGIPNEKLFF. The CDR3 coding sequence is TGTGCCAGCAGCTTGGATGGGATACCCAATGAAAAACTGTTTTTT. The rearrangement joins TRBV5-4 to TRBJ1-4; D unclear. The length of the CDR3 is 15 residues. Germline lookup yields CDR1 SGHNT and CDR2 YYREEE (reference sequence). V was trimmed by 0 bases and J by 5 bases, leaving 11 bases between them.

Here the CDR3 reads CAISDGEETQYF. As DNA, the CDR3 is TGTGCCATCAGTGACGGGGAAGAGACCCAGTACTTC. The rearrangement joins TRBV10-3 to TRBJ2-5; D perhaps matches TRBD2 (5 bases). Between the trimmed V and J ends, which lost 3 bases and 3 bases, there was a span of 5 bases. Germline CDR1 is ENHRY and CDR2 is SYGVKD. This CDR3 is 12 amino acids long.

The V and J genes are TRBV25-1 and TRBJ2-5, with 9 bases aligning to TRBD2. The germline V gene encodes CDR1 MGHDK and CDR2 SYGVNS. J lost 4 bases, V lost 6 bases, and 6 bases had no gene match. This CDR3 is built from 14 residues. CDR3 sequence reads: CASRGSGSAETQYF. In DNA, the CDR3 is TGTGCCAGCAGAGGTAGCGGGAGTGCAGAGACCCAGTACTTC.

CDR3 in DNA: TGTGCCAGCAGCGAACAGGGTGGGAGTCAGCCCCAGCATTTT. Translating it yields CASSEQGGSQPQHF. The V gene is TRBV7-2, the J gene TRBJ1-5; D is perhaps TRBD1 (6 bases). The CDR3 contains 14 residues. The ends were cut back, 5 bases at V and 6 bases at J, with 14 bases in the middle. Germline V gene data show CDR1 as SGHTA and CDR2 as FQGNSA.

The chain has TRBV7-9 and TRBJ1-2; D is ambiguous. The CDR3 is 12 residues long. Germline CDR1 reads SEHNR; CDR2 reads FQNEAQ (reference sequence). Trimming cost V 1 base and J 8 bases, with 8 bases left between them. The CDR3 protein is CASSLVVGGYTF. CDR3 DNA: TGTGCCAGCAGCTTAGTTGTGGGAGGCTACACCTTC.

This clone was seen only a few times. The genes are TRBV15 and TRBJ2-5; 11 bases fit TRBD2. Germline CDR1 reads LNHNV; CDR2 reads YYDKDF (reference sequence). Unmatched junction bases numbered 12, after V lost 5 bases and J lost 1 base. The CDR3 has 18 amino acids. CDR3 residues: CATSPLSFGTSGQETQYF. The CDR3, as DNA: TGTGCCACCAGCCCTCTCTCCTTCGGGACTAGCGGCCAAGAGACCCAGTACTTC.

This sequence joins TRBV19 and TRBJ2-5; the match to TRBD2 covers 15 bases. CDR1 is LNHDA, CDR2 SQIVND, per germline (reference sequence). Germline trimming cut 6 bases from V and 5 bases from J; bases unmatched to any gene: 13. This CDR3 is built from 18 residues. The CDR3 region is CASSPGLAGGITWETQYF. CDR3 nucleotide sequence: TGTGCCAGTAGCCCTGGACTAGCGGGAGGGATTACCTGGGAGACCCAGTACTTC.

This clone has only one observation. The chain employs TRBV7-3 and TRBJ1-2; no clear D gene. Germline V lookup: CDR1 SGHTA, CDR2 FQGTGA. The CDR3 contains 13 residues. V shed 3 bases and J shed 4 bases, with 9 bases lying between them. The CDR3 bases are TGTGCCAGCAGCTTCGCCGGACTCTATGGCTACACCTTC. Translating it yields CASSFAGLYGYTF.

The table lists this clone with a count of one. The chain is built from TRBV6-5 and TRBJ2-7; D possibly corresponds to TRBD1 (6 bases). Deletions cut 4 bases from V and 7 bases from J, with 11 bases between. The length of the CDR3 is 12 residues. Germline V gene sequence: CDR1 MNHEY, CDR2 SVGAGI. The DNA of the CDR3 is TGTGCCAGCAGTTCAGGGGTAAGGGAGCAGTACTTC. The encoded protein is CASSSGVREQYF.

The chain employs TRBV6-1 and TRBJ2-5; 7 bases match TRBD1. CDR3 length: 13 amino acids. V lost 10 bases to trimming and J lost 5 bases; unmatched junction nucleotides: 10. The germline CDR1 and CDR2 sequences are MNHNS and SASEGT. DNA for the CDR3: TGTGCCACTAACAGGGGCGTACGGGAGACCCAGTACTTC. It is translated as CATNRGVRETQYF.